The rows below give T cell receptor beta chains drawn from one sample of a study of CD8+ T cells in alopecia areata. Only in-frame clones appear in the TCRdb table, and some are missing; sequencing was by immunoSEQ multiplex PCR. The data contain some 99,000 clones, about 58% of them singletons. The source was CD8+ T cells sorted from blood, collected at week 4, from a patient treated with tofacitinib. The receptors were sampled from a human donor with alopecia areata. CDR3s include the opening cysteine and the closing phenylalanine or tryptophan. The D gene is left open where the match is weak. Clone size is not always given. Where it is, it says once, few, many or a class for expanded clones.

TRBV27	once	-	TRBJ1-1	CASSLWGNTEAFF	TGTGCCAGCAGTTTGTGGGGAAACACTGAAGCTTTCTTT
TRBV27	once	-	TRBJ2-1	CASGNNEQFF	TGTGCCAGCGGGAACAATGAGCAGTTCTTC
TRBV29-1	few	TRBD1	TRBJ1-1	CSVEWTGTTEAFF	TGCAGCGTGGAATGGACAGGGACCACTGAAGCTTTCTTT
TRBV27	-	-	TRBJ1-2	CASSLSRSYGYTF	TGTGCCAGCAGTTTATCCAGGTCCTATGGCTACACCTTC
TRBV5-1	-	TRBD1	TRBJ2-6	CASSLRDRGVVGANVLTF	TGCGCCAGCAGCCTCCGGGACAGGGGAGTAGTTGGGGCCAACGTCCTGACTTTC
TRBV28	-	-	TRBJ1-5	CASSLGGLRQPQHF	TGTGCCAGCAGTTTAGGGGGGCTGCGTCAGCCCCAGCATTTT
TRBV7-9	-	-	TRBJ2-3	CASRGQGDTQYF	TGTGCCAGCCGCGGGCAGGGGGATACGCAGTATTTT
TRBV27	-	-	TRBJ2-3	CASSLGGDTQYF	TGTGCCAGCAGTTTAGGGGGAGATACGCAGTATTTT
TRBV19	-	TRBD1	TRBJ2-3	CASKDRGQSFTDTQYF	TGTGCCAGTAAAGACAGGGGGCAGTCGTTCACAGATACGCAGTATTTT
TRBV4-1	-	-	TRBJ2-6	CASSPFAGQDVLTF	TGCGCCAGCAGCCCCTTCGCGGGGCAGGACGTCCTGACTTTC
TRBV27	-	TRBD2	TRBJ2-7	CASSYSGTDYEQYF	TGTGCCAGCAGTTATAGCGGGACGGACTACGAGCAGTACTTC
TRBV15	-	-	TRBJ2-7	CATSPGAGGEQYF	TGTGCCACCAGCCCGGGGGCAGGGGGGGAGCAGTACTTC
TRBV4-1	few	-	TRBJ1-1	CASSLTTAMNTEAFF	TGCGCCAGCAGCCTCACGACAGCCATGAACACTGAAGCTTTCTTT
TRBV4-3	-	TRBD1	TRBJ2-7	CASSHVLTGYEQYF	TGCGCCAGCAGCCACGTGCTGACAGGGTACGAGCAGTACTTC
TRBV4-1	few	TRBD1	TRBJ2-7	CASSQGGPGQGYEQYF	TGCGCCAGCAGCCAGGGAGGCCCGGGACAGGGTTACGAGCAGTACTTC
TRBV13	-	TRBD1	TRBJ1-1	CASRGRTGSTEAFF	TGTGCCAGCAGAGGCCGGACAGGAAGCACTGAAGCTTTCTTT
TRBV5-1	-	-	TRBJ2-3	CASSLGAVPTDTQYF	TGCGCCAGCAGCTTGGGGGCGGTCCCCACAGATACGCAGTATTTT
TRBV6-5	-	-	TRBJ2-7	CASSATSYEQYF	TGTGCCAGCAGTGCCACCTCCTACGAGCAGTACTTC
TRBV6-5	-	-	TRBJ2-2	CASSTSAGELFF	TGTGCCAGCAGTACGTCAGCCGGGGAGCTGTTTTTT
TRBV30	-	-	TRBJ2-1	CAWSGGAVSYNEQFF	TGTGCCTGGAGTGGGGGAGCGGTCTCCTACAATGAGCAGTTCTTC
TRBV19	-	TRBD2	TRBJ2-7	CASSPRGSPFEQYF	TGTGCCAGTAGCCCCCGCGGGAGCCCCTTCGAGCAGTACTTC
TRBV27	-	-	TRBJ2-2	CASTKSNTGELFF	TGTGCCAGCACGAAATCGAACACCGGGGAGCTGTTTTTT
TRBV2	-	-	TRBJ2-3	CASSDRTDLDSTDTQYF	TGTGCCAGCAGTGATCGGACAGATCTCGATAGCACAGATACGCAGTATTTT
TRBV5-1	-	-	TRBJ1-1	CASSLVGGNTEAFF	TGCGCCAGCAGCTTGGTTGGGGGGAACACTGAAGCTTTCTTT
TRBV25-1	-	TRBD1	TRBJ2-3	CASSAGTATSTDTQYF	TGTGCCAGCAGTGCTGGGACAGCGACTAGCACAGATACGCAGTATTTT
TRBV4-3	once	-	TRBJ2-3	CASSHQRVGDTDTQYF	TGCGCCAGCAGCCACCAGCGGGTGGGGGACACAGATACGCAGTATTTT
TRBV27	-	-	TRBJ1-1	CASSLSENTEAFF	TGTGCCAGCAGTTTATCAGAGAACACTGAAGCTTTCTTT
TRBV6-5	-	TRBD2	TRBJ2-2	CASSYGSGGTEELFF	TGTGCCAGCAGTTACGGTAGCGGGGGGACAGAGGAGCTGTTTTTT
TRBV9	-	TRBD2	TRBJ2-3	CASSVYLAGGADTQYF	TGTGCCAGCAGCGTGTACCTAGCGGGAGGGGCAGATACGCAGTATTTT
TRBV27	few	-	TRBJ2-7	CASSLLGGTDSYEQYF	TGTGCCAGCAGTTTATTGGGAGGGACAGACTCCTACGAGCAGTACTTC
TRBV19	-	-	TRBJ2-7	CASSLGTEIYEQYF	TGTGCCAGTAGTCTTGGGACGGAAATCTACGAGCAGTACTTC
TRBV7-9	-	-	TRBJ2-1	CASSPPGRNEQFF	TGTGCCAGCAGCCCCCCCGGGCGCAATGAGCAGTTCTTC
TRBV2	-	-	TRBJ2-7	CASSEGQATISYEQYF	TGTGCCAGCAGTGAAGGACAGGCCACCATTTCCTACGAGCAGTACTTC
TRBV7-9	-	-	TRBJ1-2	CASSDVGSYGYTF	TGTGCCAGCAGCGACGTGGGAAGCTATGGCTACACCTTC
TRBV29-1	few	TRBD2	TRBJ2-1	CSVGLAIYNEQFF	TGCAGCGTAGGACTAGCGATTTACAATGAGCAGTTCTTC
TRBV9	-	-	TRBJ2-5	CASSVGGGAYGETQYF	TGTGCCAGCAGCGTAGGTGGGGGGGCCTATGGAGAGACCCAGTACTTC
TRBV7-9	few	TRBD2	TRBJ2-5	CASSSSGSGETQYF	TGTGCCAGCAGCTCTAGCGGGAGTGGGGAGACCCAGTACTTC
TRBV30	-	TRBD2	TRBJ2-2	CAWSVLAGGTGELFF	TGTGCCTGGAGTGTGCTAGCGGGAGGAACCGGGGAGCTGTTTTTT
TRBV6-4	-	-	TRBJ2-3	CASSDSFVRSTDTQYF	TGTGCCAGCAGTGACTCATTCGTGCGTAGCACAGATACGCAGTATTTT
TRBV9	-	TRBD1	TRBJ1-2	CASSPHGQEQPNYGYTF	TGTGCCAGCAGCCCGCATGGACAGGAACAACCTAACTATGGCTACACCTTC
TRBV7-6	-	TRBD2	TRBJ2-1	CASSVTSGRYNEQFF	TGTGCCAGCAGCGTTACTAGCGGCCGCTACAATGAGCAGTTCTTC
TRBV7-2	-	-	TRBJ2-5	CASSSDGLYQETQYF	TGTGCCAGCAGTAGCGACGGCTTGTACCAAGAGACCCAGTACTTC
TRBV20-1	-	-	TRBJ1-2	CSALDDGYTF	TGCAGTGCGCTGGATGATGGCTACACCTTC
TRBV5-4	few	-	TRBJ2-3	CASSLAAYTQYF	TGTGCCAGCAGCCTGGCGGCGTATACGCAGTATTTT
TRBV13	-	-	TRBJ2-1	CASSLSGKGWNEQFF	TGTGCCAGCAGCTTATCCGGGAAAGGGTGGAATGAGCAGTTCTTC
TRBV15	-	-	TRBJ2-5	CATSRVAGLETQYF	TGTGCCACCAGCAGAGTGGCAGGGCTAGAGACCCAGTACTTC
TRBV30	-	TRBD1	TRBJ1-2	CAWATTGSDYGYTF	TGTGCCTGGGCTACGACAGGGAGCGACTATGGCTACACCTTC
TRBV2	-	TRBD1	TRBJ2-1	CASSDSTGTGYNEQFF	TGTGCCAGCAGTGACTCGACAGGGACAGGCTACAATGAGCAGTTCTTC